Each of the 32 T cell receptor beta chains below was sequenced from the same sample in a study of cytomegalovirus exposure and HLA in healthy donors. Method: immunoSEQ multiplex PCR; TCRdb's copy keeps in-frame clones and lacks some. The data hold under 140,000 clones, with 70% to 90% observed a single time. The sequenced sample consisted of PBMCs. Receptor source: a woman younger than 45 in good health and CMV-seropositive.

The rearrangement uses TRBV5-6 and TRBJ2-3, with 9 bases fitting TRBD1. J lost 3 bases, V lost 2 bases, and 13 bases had no gene match. CDR3 length: 18 amino acids. CDR1 SGHDT and CDR2 YYEEEE come from the germline V gene. The CDR3 nucleotides are TGTGCCAGCAGCTTTTTTCTGGACAGGGGCTTTTTGACAGATACGCAGTATTTT. Protein: CASSFFLDRGFLTDTQYF.

This clone was seen only once. The rearrangement links TRBV29-1 to TRBJ2-5, with a possible D match to TRBD1 (5 bases). This CDR3 has 15 residues. The V end lost 0 bases, the J end lost 5 bases, and 16 bases lay between the germline ends. In germline, CDR1 is SQVTM, CDR2 ANQGSEA. Here the CDR3 reads CSVEDPVRAPETQYF. CDR3 sequence (DNA): TGCAGCGTTGAAGATCCGGTCAGGGCTCCGGAGACCCAGTACTTC.

The chain joins TRBV4-3 to TRBJ1-5, with D possibly matching TRBD1 (6 bases). The CDR3 consists of 16 residues. V lost 0 bases and J 9 bases, leaving 18 bases between the germline ends. Germline CDR1 reads LGHNA; CDR2 reads YSLEER. CDR3 nucleotides: TGCGCCAGCAGCCAAGATAAGGACAGCCAACAGGGGCCCCAGCATTTT. As protein: CASSQDKDSQQGPQHF.

V gene TRBV6-5 combines with J gene TRBJ1-2; the D gene is possibly TRBD1 (5 bases). The germline V and J ends were trimmed by 6 bases and 4 bases, with 15 bases remaining between them. Germline CDR1 and CDR2: MNHEY and SVGAGI. The CDR3 has 14 amino acids. CDR3 region: CASRELGVVYGYTF. In DNA, the CDR3 is TGTGCCAGCAGAGAATTAGGGGTTGTCTATGGCTACACCTTC.

This rearrangement joins TRBV7-9 to TRBJ2-5; 7 positions match TRBD2. CDR3 size: 15 residues. CDR1 SEHNR and CDR2 FQNEAQ come from the germline V gene (reference sequence). J lost 2 bases, V lost 1 base, and 4 bases had no gene match. The CDR3 loop reads CASSLVRGGQETQYF. The DNA for the CDR3 is TGTGCCAGCAGCTTAGTACGCGGGGGACAAGAGACCCAGTACTTC.

CDR3 in amino acids: CASSRSYEQYF. Written as DNA, the CDR3 is TGTGCCAGCAGCCGCTCCTACGAGCAGTACTTC. This sequence joins TRBV7-2 and TRBJ2-7; D unclear. Germline assignment: CDR1 SGHTA and CDR2 FQGNSA. Deletions cut 5 bases from V and 0 bases from J, with 2 bases between. The CDR3 extends over 11 amino acids.

The CDR3 nucleotides are TGTGCCAGTAGACCACAGGGGGCGGGGAATCAGCCCCAGCATTTT. This codes for CASRPQGAGNQPQHF. The chain combines TRBV19 with TRBJ1-5, with TRBD1 matching 9 bases. The V gene end was trimmed by 6 bases and the J gene end by 4 bases; junction bases not matched to a gene: 7. The V gene's germline CDR1 is LNHDA and CDR2 SQIVND (reference sequence). The CDR3 is 15 residues long.

The gene calls are TRBV2 and TRBJ2-7; 10 positions agree with TRBD1. This CDR3 has 13 amino acids. From germline, CDR1 is SNHLY and CDR2 FYNNEI. The junction had 6 bases not matched to a gene; V was cut back by 7 bases and J by 6 bases. The CDR3 DNA follows: TGTGCCAGCACGCGACAGGGGGCTCGCGAGCAGTACTTC. The encoded protein is CASTRQGAREQYF.

In DNA, the CDR3 is TGTGCCAGCAGCTACCTAGCGGGGGGTTTCGGCGAGCAGTACTTC. Translation gives CASSYLAGGFGEQYF. This chain connects TRBV7-2 to TRBJ2-7, with TRBD2 identical over 11 bases. The V gene end was trimmed by 4 bases and the J gene end by 6 bases; junction bases not matched to a gene: 8. Germline V CDR1 and CDR2: SGHTA, FQGNSA. This CDR3 has 15 amino acids. Full variable domain (missing parts from reference TRBV7-2 and TRBJ2-7): GAGVSQSPSNKVTEKGKDVELRCDPISGHTALYWYRQSLGQGLEFLIYFQGNSAPDKSGLPSDRFSAERTGGSVSTLTIQRTQQEDSAVYLCASSYLAGGFGEQYFGPGTRLTVT.

CDR3 DNA sequence: TGTGCCAGCAGACAGGGGGCTGGAAACACCATATATTTT. Translating it yields CASRQGAGNTIYF. V and J are TRBV6-1 and TRBJ1-3, with 8 bases fitting TRBD1. Germline CDR1 and CDR2: MNHNS and SASEGT. After removal of 6 bases from V and 2 bases from J, the junction contained 0 bases not matched to a gene. This CDR3 region has 13 residues.

This rearrangement joins TRBV19 to TRBJ2-1; 14 positions match TRBD2. Trimming took 4 bases from V and 6 from J; bases not matched to a gene: 5. This CDR3 spans 16 amino acids. The germline V gene encodes CDR1 LNHDA and CDR2 SQIVND (reference sequence). The CDR3 protein is CASSTIGTSGSNEQFF. As DNA, the CDR3 is TGTGCCAGTAGTACAATCGGGACTAGCGGGAGCAATGAGCAGTTCTTC.

This rearrangement joins TRBV6-1 to TRBJ2-7; D gene ambiguous. The CDR3 has 8 amino acids. The germline V gene has CDR1 MNHNS and CDR2 SASEGT. The V gene lost 11 bases and the J gene lost 6 bases, with 5 bases spanning the gap. In DNA form, the CDR3 reads TGTGCCGTGAGCGAGCAGTACTTC. Its protein product is CAVSEQYF.

The chain joins TRBV28 to TRBJ2-7, with 8 bases aligning to TRBD1. Germline CDR1 MDHEN, CDR2 SYDVKM. The CDR3 is made up of 12 amino acids. The V segment lost 7 bases and the J segment 6 bases; nucleotides outside the gene matches: 5. This CDR3 is CASTRQGLEQYF. CDR3 coding DNA: TGTGCCAGCACCCGACAGGGGCTCGAGCAGTACTTC.

The chain has TRBV7-6 and TRBJ2-1, with a tentative D call TRBD2 (6 bases). Germline V gives CDR1 SGHVS, CDR2 FNYEAQ. Trimming took off 1 base at V and 2 bases at J, with 12 bases between the two ends. The CDR3 runs to 16 residues. The CDR3, as DNA: TGTGCCAGCAGCTTAGTACCTCGCGGGGCCTACAATGAGCAGTTCTTC. Its protein product is CASSLVPRGAYNEQFF.

The gene calls are TRBV7-9 and TRBJ1-2; D call uncertain. Between the trimmed V and J ends, which lost 5 bases and 5 bases, there was a span of 12 bases. CDR3 length equals 13 residues. Germline CDR1 SEHNR, CDR2 FQNEAQ (reference sequence). CDR3 in amino acids: CASSQEGGYGYTF. The CDR3 coding sequence is TGTGCCAGCAGCCAAGAGGGAGGGTATGGCTACACCTTC.

The gene calls are TRBV7-6 and TRBJ1-2; D call uncertain. Trimming pared 5 bases from V and 4 bases from J, leaving 11 bases between. Germline V lookup: CDR1 SGHVS, CDR2 FNYEAQ. CDR3 length: 13 residues. The CDR3 spells CASSPFRFYGYTF. The CDR3 DNA is TGTGCCAGCAGCCCTTTTCGGTTCTATGGCTACACCTTC.

This clone was seen a few times. V usage is TRBV6-6 and J usage is TRBJ2-7; D perhaps matches TRBD2 (5 bases). Trimming left V 6 bases short and J 7 bases short, with 13 bases between. The germline gives CDR1 MNHNY, CDR2 SVGAGI (reference sequence). The CDR3 totals 12 residues. The CDR3 spells CASSITRREQYF. CDR3 DNA: TGTGCCAGCAGCATCACCAGGAGGGAGCAGTACTTC.

The table lists this clone with a count of one. The chain carries TRBV28 and TRBJ1-4; unclear D gene. CDR1 is MDHEN, CDR2 SYDVKM, per germline. The CDR3 is made up of 14 amino acids. Trimming took 7 bases from V and 0 from J, leaving 9 bases between them. CDR3: CASMSGSTNEKLFF. In DNA form, the CDR3 reads TGTGCCAGCATGTCGGGATCAACTAATGAAAAACTGTTTTTT.

The chain joins TRBV7-2 to TRBJ1-4; TRBD1 aligns across 11 bases. Germline V CDR1 and CDR2: SGHTA, FQGNSA. Trimming took 3 bases from V and 8 from J; bases not matched to a gene: 5. The CDR3 contains 15 residues. CDR3 protein: CASSLLGQGEEKLFF. As DNA, the CDR3 is TGTGCCAGCAGCTTGCTGGGACAGGGGGAAGAAAAACTGTTTTTT. Full variable domain (missing parts from reference TRBV7-2 and TRBJ1-4): GAGVSQSPSNKVTEKGKDVELRCDPISGHTALYWYRQSLGQGLEFLIYFQGNSAPDKSGLPSDRFSAERTGGSVSTLTIQRTQQEDSAVYLCASSLLGQGEEKLFFGSGTQLSVL.

This clone was recorded a few times. This chain joins TRBV27 and TRBJ2-7, with a possible D match to TRBD1 (7 bases). This CDR3 region has 15 residues. V was clipped by 4 bases and J by 2 bases, with 15 bases between them. The germline CDR1 and CDR2 sequences are MNHEY and SMNVEV (reference sequence). The CDR3 DNA follows: TGTGCCAGCAGTTCCCGCGGAGGGGGCGCCTACGAGCAGTACTTC. Translation gives CASSSRGGGAYEQYF.

This clone turned up a few times. J is TRBJ2-2 and V is TRBV19; D unclear. Trimming pared 5 bases from V and 5 bases from J, leaving 6 bases between. Looked up from germline, CDR1 is LNHDA and CDR2 is SQIVND (reference sequence). The CDR3 runs 12 residues. The CDR3 DNA sequence: TGTGCCAGTAGTCAGAGGACCGGGGAGCTGTTTTTT. It yields the protein CASSQRTGELFF.

The chain joins TRBV9 to TRBJ2-7; 10 positions agree with TRBD2. Trimming removed 4 bases from V and 2 bases from J; junction bases left unmatched: 6. CDR1 and CDR2 (germline): SGDLS, YYNGEE. The CDR3 has 15 residues. This CDR3 is CASSLGTSGTYEQYF. The CDR3 nucleotides are TGTGCCAGCAGCCTGGGAACTAGCGGGACCTACGAGCAGTACTTC.

The genes are TRBV5-1 and TRBJ2-4, with a possible D match to TRBD2 (7 bases). The V and J ends lost 4 bases and 0 bases respectively, with 20 bases between them. The CDR3 has 18 residues. CDR1 and CDR2 from the germline V gene are SGHRS and YFSETQ. Written as DNA, the CDR3 is TGCGCCAGCAGCCCCGTCGTGGGGGGGCCTTTAGCCAAAAACATTCAGTACTTC. Its translation: CASSPVVGGPLAKNIQYF.

The V and J genes are TRBV9 and TRBJ1-3; a possible D gene is TRBD1 (6 bases). The CDR3 runs to 14 residues. CDR1 and CDR2 from the germline V gene are SGDLS and YYNGEE. V dropped 4 bases and J dropped 2 bases, with 10 bases sitting between them. The DNA of the CDR3 is TGTGCCAGCAGCCGGGGGGCAGCTGGAAACACCATATATTTT. Translated: CASSRGAAGNTIYF.

The J gene is TRBJ1-1, the V gene TRBV15; D is possibly TRBD1 (6 bases). Looked up from germline, CDR1 is LNHNV and CDR2 is YYDKDF (reference sequence). The CDR3 has 14 amino acids. V shed 3 bases and J shed 5 bases, with 13 bases lying between them. The CDR3 DNA reads as TGTGCCACCAGCAGTGGGGGACAAGGGACTGAAGCTTTCTTT. This gives the protein CATSSGGQGTEAFF.

This chain uses TRBV5-6 with TRBJ2-2, with 8 bases lining up with TRBD1. The germline V gene has CDR1 SGHDT and CDR2 YYEEEE. J lost 2 bases, V lost 3 bases, and 3 bases had no gene match. The CDR3 totals 15 residues. The CDR3, as DNA: TGTGCCAGCAGCTATGGGACAGGTAACACCGGGGAGCTGTTTTTT. Its protein product is CASSYGTGNTGELFF.

This clone was picked up a small number of times. The chain is built from TRBV2 and TRBJ1-2, with a possible D match to TRBD1 (6 bases). This CDR3 has 13 residues. Germline V gene data show CDR1 as SNHLY and CDR2 as FYNNEI. V lost 10 bases and J lost 2, with 14 bases in between. CDR3 sequence: CATNRDVNYGYTF. The CDR3 region has the DNA TGTGCCACCAACAGGGATGTGAACTATGGCTACACCTTC.

This chain links TRBV7-9 with TRBJ2-7; D is undetermined. The germline V gene encodes CDR1 SEHNR and CDR2 FQNEAQ (reference sequence). The V and J ends lost 7 bases and 12 bases respectively, with 19 bases between them. CDR3 length: 12 residues. Written as DNA, the CDR3 is TGTGCCAGCAAGCTTTCCCCCTTCGACATGTACTTC. Its protein product is CASKLSPFDMYF.

The chain couples TRBV7-2 to TRBJ2-7, with TRBD2 matching 7 bases. V shed 1 base and J 0 bases; nucleotides not matched to a gene: 6. Germline CDR1 reads SGHTA; CDR2 reads FQGNSA. CDR3 length equals 16 residues. CDR3 in DNA: TGTGCCAGCAGCTTAGGTGTAGCGGGCCCCTCCTACGAGCAGTACTTC. As protein: CASSLGVAGPSYEQYF.

The chain uses TRBV27 and TRBJ1-2, with 7 bases aligning to TRBD1. Germline CDR1 and CDR2: MNHEY and SMNVEV (reference sequence). J was trimmed by 5 bases and V by 3 bases; bases with no gene match: 6. The CDR3 consists of 14 residues. The CDR3, as DNA: TGTGCCAGCAGTTTCTCCGGACAGGTTTATGGCTACACCTTC. Its protein product is CASSFSGQVYGYTF.

V gene TRBV19 combines with J gene TRBJ1-5; D remains unclear. The V gene's germline CDR1 is LNHDA and CDR2 SQIVND (reference sequence). Trimming took off 4 bases at V and 7 bases at J, with 20 bases between the two ends. The CDR3 spans 16 residues. The CDR3 DNA reads as TGTGCCAGTAGTACCCCCGGTGTGGTTCCCGGGCAGCCCCAGCATTTT. It yields the protein CASSTPGVVPGQPQHF.

The CDR3 sequence: CASSYDRTTGELFF. The CDR3 nucleotides read TGTGCCAGCAGTTATGACAGAACAACCGGGGAGCTGTTTTTT. This sequence joins TRBV6-5 and TRBJ2-2; possibly TRBD1 for D (5 bases). V was pared by 3 bases and J by 5 bases, with 10 bases between. This CDR3 has 14 amino acids. Per the germline V gene, CDR1 is MNHEY and CDR2 is SVGAGI.